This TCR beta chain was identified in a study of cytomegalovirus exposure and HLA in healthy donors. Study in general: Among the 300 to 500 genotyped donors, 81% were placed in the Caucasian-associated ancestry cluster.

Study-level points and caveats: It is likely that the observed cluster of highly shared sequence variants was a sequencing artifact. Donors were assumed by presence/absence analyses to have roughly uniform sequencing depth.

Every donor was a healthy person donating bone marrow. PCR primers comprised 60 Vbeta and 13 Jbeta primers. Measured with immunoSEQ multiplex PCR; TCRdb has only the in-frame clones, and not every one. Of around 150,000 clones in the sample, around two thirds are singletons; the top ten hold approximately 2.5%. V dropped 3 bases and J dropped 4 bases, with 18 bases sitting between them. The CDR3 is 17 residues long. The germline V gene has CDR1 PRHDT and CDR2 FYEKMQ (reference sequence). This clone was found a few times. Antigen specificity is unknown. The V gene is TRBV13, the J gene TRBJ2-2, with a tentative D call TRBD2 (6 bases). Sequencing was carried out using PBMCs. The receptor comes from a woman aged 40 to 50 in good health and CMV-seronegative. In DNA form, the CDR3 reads TGTGCCAGCAGCTTTTGGGGCGGGGCGTCAGCCACCGGGGAGCTGTTTTTT. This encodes CASSFWGGASATGELFF.